Below are 8 T cell receptor beta chains sequenced from a single sample in a study of blood T cell repertoires in COVID-19. Sequencing used immunoSEQ multiplex PCR; TCRdb keeps in-frame clones, though not all of them. The table shows about 340,000 clones, with just over 85% occurring only once. Sequenced: PBMCs or T cells enriched from blood (not recorded which). The receptors shown here come from a woman between 40 and 50 years old with acute COVID-19.

There are a few counts of this clone. This sequence joins TRBV4-3 and TRBJ1-2, with 8 bases aligning to TRBD1. J lost 6 bases, V lost 0 bases, and 15 bases had no gene match. Germline V lookup: CDR1 LGHNA, CDR2 YSLEER. The length of the CDR3 is 18 residues. CDR3 residues: CASSQDGPPGQGVNGYTF. Written as DNA, the CDR3 is TGCGCCAGCAGCCAAGATGGCCCCCCCGGACAGGGAGTTAATGGCTACACCTTC.

The chain has TRBV19 and TRBJ2-5; D is possibly TRBD1 (6 bases). CDR3 length: 16 residues. CDR1 and CDR2 (germline): LNHDA, SQIVND (reference sequence). The V gene lost 5 bases and the J gene lost 3 bases, with 19 bases spanning the gap. CDR3 DNA sequence: TGTGCCAGTAGTCCCGGACGACAGGTCGGCGAAGAGACCCAGTACTTC. Translated, it gives CASSPGRQVGEETQYF.

This chain uses TRBV7-3 with TRBJ2-7; D is undetermined. The length of the CDR3 is 14 residues. Germline CDR1 and CDR2: SGHTA and FQGTGA. The ends were cut back, 5 bases at V and 0 bases at J, with 11 bases in the middle. CDR3 protein: CASSPTLSSYEQYF. In DNA form, the CDR3 reads TGTGCCAGCAGCCCAACTCTAAGCTCCTACGAGCAGTACTTC.

The chain is built from TRBV7-2 and TRBJ2-3; 11 nucleotides align to TRBD2. The V gene's germline CDR1 is SGHTA and CDR2 FQGNSA. The CDR3 contains 17 residues. The trim removed 1 base at V and 5 bases at J, leaving 8 bases unmatched. The CDR3 sequence is CASSLVFGLAGGDTQYF. CDR3 DNA: TGTGCCAGCAGCTTAGTGTTCGGCCTAGCGGGAGGAGATACGCAGTATTTT.

The rearrangement links TRBV6-5 to TRBJ2-3, with D possibly being TRBD1 (6 bases). The CDR3 is made up of 15 amino acids. With 6 bases removed from V and 2 bases from J, the gap between germline ends came to 15 bases. Germline lookup yields CDR1 MNHEY and CDR2 SVGAGI. As DNA, the CDR3 is TGTGCCAGCAGCCTCAGGGGTACAAACACAGATACGCAGTATTTT. It translates to CASSLRGTNTDTQYF.

This clone came up a few times. This chain links TRBV28 with TRBJ1-2; no reliable D call. This CDR3 is built from 14 residues. CDR1 is MDHEN, CDR2 SYDVKM, per germline. V was shortened by 1 base and J by 4 bases, with 10 bases between the two germline ends. DNA for the CDR3: TGTGCCAGCAGTTTATTGGGCAGCTCCTATGGCTACACCTTC. Amino acid sequence: CASSLLGSSYGYTF.

The V gene is TRBV5-1, the J gene TRBJ2-2; 8 nucleotides line up with TRBD1. The germline V gene has CDR1 SGHRS and CDR2 YFSETQ. Trimming at V came to 4 bases and at J to 1 base, leaving 6 bases not matched to a gene. The CDR3 is 16 amino acids. The CDR3, as DNA: TGCGCCAGCAGCACGTCCGGACAGGGGAACACCGGGGAGCTGTTTTTT. This gives the protein CASSTSGQGNTGELFF.

This rearrangement joins TRBV3-1 (or the pseudogene TRBV3-2) to TRBJ2-7; 8 bases line up with TRBD2. CDR1 and CDR2 from the germline V gene are LGHDT and YNNKEL (reference sequence). The CDR3 length is 16 residues. The trim removed 2 bases at V and 3 bases at J, leaving 9 bases unmatched. CDR3 DNA: TGTGCCAGCAGCCAAACACCAGCGGGAGTGGGCTACGAGCAGTACTTC. Amino acid sequence: CASSQTPAGVGYEQYF.